This T cell receptor beta chain was observed in a study of monozygotic twins with inflammatory bowel disease (dated by TCRdb to the late 2010s). Context from the whole study: In total, around 30 monozygotic twin pairs made up the full study: 19 Danish pairs, all IBD-discordant, plus nine German pairs, of which four were IBD-concordant and five were IBD-discordant. The search for disease-associated traits relied mainly on comparing IBD patients with their genetically identical healthy co-twins within discordant pairs. Each individual had, on average, about 151 000 unique TCRalpha sequences and 181 000 unique TCRbeta sequences available for analysis.

Receptor libraries were prepared by 5' RACE. Each TCR library was prepared from about 4,000 ng of total RNA. For each sample, cDNA synthesis was carried out in eight separate reactions using SMARTScribe reverse transcriptase. During cDNA synthesis, unique molecular identifiers containing a 6-nucleotide sample barcode were introduced by template switching. TCRalpha and TCRbeta cDNA was amplified in two nested PCRs of 16 and 9 cycles, and bead purification was carried out after each PCR. Before amplification, the cDNA was treated with uracil DNA-glycosylase and purified using the QIAquick PCR purification kit. In the second PCR, Illumina TruSeq-compatible adapters and sample-specific barcodes were added. Library quality and concentration were checked on TapeStation and Qubit, and libraries were pooled at about 4.9 ng each. Sequencing of the pooled libraries was done on an Illumina HiSeq2500 single-index Rapid Run using custom sequencing primers and 2 x 100 bp reads. The paper's processing steps were these. UMI-based consensus assembly with MiGEC version 1.2.6 was used to correct PCR and sequencing errors. MiXCR version 2.1.1 was used to carry out V(D)J alignment, clonotype assembly and CDR3 extraction. Gene usage, clonotype sharing and MAIT/NKT TCR abundance were normalised by analysing the top 1000, 10 000 and 20 000 clonotypes per sample. Diversity was computed as the inverse Simpson index with the vegan R package after downsampling to 27 000 UMIs. Paired Mann-Whitney U tests were applied to discordant twin pairs, with Benjamini-Hochberg correction for multiple testing. TCRdb reprocessed the reads into one record per CDR3 protein sequence, lacking DNA. It is TCRdb's table, rather than the study itself, that gives the V and J calls and clone size. The table for this sample records some 330,000 distinct CDR3 sequences. The ten largest make up roughly 5.2% of the sample.

Points the paper makes about the study in general: No difference in repertoire similarity was observed between concordant and discordant twins, possibly owing to limited statistical power. Compared with healthy twins, IBD patients shared fewer clonotypes with other individuals, and the difference was most pronounced in patients with signs of disease activity. A decrease in TCRbeta repertoire diversity, as measured by inverse Simpson index, was observed in IBD patients compared with their healthy co-twins. Because patients received different immunosuppressive treatments, the repertoires may have picked up extra background noise and variability between individuals. Different T cell subtypes could not be distinguished in the analysis. The results gave no support for a single strong signal or clonotype linked to IBD.

From each donor, a 2.5 ml peripheral blood sample was drawn into PAXgene tubes and stored at -80 degrees C. Total RNA was isolated from whole blood with the PAXgene blood miRNA kit on an automated QIAcube, without T cell sorting. Peripheral blood from monozygotic twin pairs concordant or discordant for inflammatory bowel disease was subjected to deep TCRalpha and TCRbeta repertoire profiling with unique molecular barcoding. For every twin pair, smoking habits were documented, and each individual was categorised as a current, former or never smoker. Reading from cysteine to phenylalanine, the CDR3 counts 19 amino acids. Only the protein is on record. Per the germline V gene, SGHVS is the CDR1 and FNYEAQ is the CDR2. To note about this clonotype: Which antigen it targets is not known.

The V and J genes are TRBV7-6 and TRBJ2-2; TCRdb's D call of TRBD2 is untestable without DNA. Sequenced sample: blood. The receptor comes from a human donor with ulcerative colitis or Crohn's disease, or a healthy co-twin of an affected twin (not recorded which). The CDR3 protein: CASSLAPLAGGTNTGELFF.